Below are 9 T cell receptor beta chains sequenced from a single sample in a study of blood T cell repertoires in COVID-19. Assay used: immunoSEQ multiplex PCR; TCRdb lists only in-frame clones, some missing. The sample yields 95,000 to 150,000 clones, 84% seen once. Sequencing was carried out using PBMCs or T cells enriched from blood (not recorded which). The receptors were sampled from a young woman who had recovered from COVID-19.

Only a few counts were recorded for this clone. The gene calls are TRBV29-1 and TRBJ1-5; no firm D call. The CDR3 extends over 15 amino acids. Between the trimmed V and J ends, which lost 4 bases and 2 bases, there was a span of 15 bases. The germline V gene encodes CDR1 SQVTM and CDR2 ANQGSEA. DNA for the CDR3: TGCAGCGTTGGTGACGGGGTGTTAGGCAATCAGCCCCAGCATTTT. Translated: CSVGDGVLGNQPQHF.

V gene TRBV5-1 combines with J gene TRBJ1-3; D perhaps matches TRBD1 (5 bases). The germline gives CDR1 SGHRS, CDR2 YFSETQ. With 3 bases removed from V and 3 bases from J, the gap between germline ends came to 13 bases. This CDR3 spans 15 amino acids. For the CDR3, the DNA is TGCGCCAGCAGCTCGGAGGGGCGCAATGGAAACACCATATATTTT. This gives the protein CASSSEGRNGNTIYF.

This chain joins TRBV6-5 and TRBJ1-2; D might be TRBD1 (6 bases). Per germline, CDR1 MNHEY and CDR2 SVGAGI. Trimming removed 2 bases at V and 0 bases at J, with 13 bases between. This CDR3 is built from 16 residues. CDR3 sequence: CASSYVTGASNYGYTF. The DNA for the CDR3 is TGTGCCAGCAGTTACGTGACAGGAGCCTCTAACTATGGCTACACCTTC.

The gene calls are TRBV6-5 and TRBJ1-1, with D unresolved. Per the germline V gene, CDR1 is MNHEY and CDR2 is SVGAGI. V was clipped by 6 bases and J by 4 bases, with 6 bases between them. The length of the CDR3 is 11 residues. The CDR3 reads CASRAGTEAFF. Written as DNA, the CDR3 is TGTGCCAGCAGGGCAGGCACTGAAGCTTTCTTT.

The chain recombines TRBV7-8 with TRBJ1-3; no clear D gene. Germline CDR1 is SGHVS and CDR2 is FQNEAQ. V lost 0 bases and J 4 bases, leaving 10 bases between the germline ends. The CDR3 spans 15 residues. The DNA of the CDR3 is TGTGCCAGCAGCTTAGCTGGTCGCGGGGGAAACACCATATATTTT. Amino acid sequence: CASSLAGRGGNTIYF.

This clone was observed once. The chain is built from TRBV5-1 and TRBJ2-5, with 8 bases identical to TRBD2. Unmatched junction bases numbered 10, after V lost 7 bases and J lost 5 bases. Germline CDR1 is SGHRS and CDR2 is YFSETQ. This CDR3 region has 14 residues. The CDR3 DNA reads as TGCGCCAGCGCCCCGGGACTAGTAAGTGAGACCCAGTACTTC. Protein product: CASAPGLVSETQYF.

This rearrangement joins TRBV29-1 to TRBJ2-3; D is possibly TRBD1 (5 bases). V lost 4 bases and J lost 1, with 6 bases in between. CDR1 and CDR2 from the germline V gene are SQVTM and ANQGSEA. The CDR3 spans 12 residues. The CDR3 region has the DNA TGCAGCGTTGGGGGCGGCACAGATACGCAGTATTTT. This sequence encodes CSVGGGTDTQYF.

The rearrangement uses TRBV29-1 and TRBJ1-2, with 8 bases that match TRBD1. The CDR3 covers 13 residues. CDR1 is SQVTM, CDR2 ANQGSEA, per germline. V lost 6 bases, J lost 2 bases, and 5 bases stayed unmatched. The CDR3 DNA reads as TGCAGCGTAAACGGACAGGGCAACTATGGCTACACCTTC. Translated, it gives CSVNGQGNYGYTF.

The gene calls are TRBV5-6 and TRBJ2-7, with TRBD1 matching 9 bases. From germline, CDR1 is SGHDT and CDR2 YYEEEE. There are 14 residues in the CDR3. Trimming removed 2 bases from V and 6 bases from J; junction bases left unmatched: 6. This CDR3 reads CASSFRDRDGEQYF. CDR3 DNA: TGTGCCAGCAGCTTCCGGGACAGGGACGGCGAGCAGTACTTC.